A selection of T cell receptor beta chains follows, all from one sample in a study of blood T cell repertoires in COVID-19. Clones were read by immunoSEQ multiplex PCR, and TCRdb kept only the in-frame ones, dropping some. The sample has tens of thousands of clones; 80% to 85% are singletons. The source material was peripheral blood. These receptors were taken from a man aged 55 to 69 with acute or convalescent COVID-19. Both conserved end residues are part of each CDR3. Each record gives: CDR3 length, D gene, V gene, clone size, J gene, CDR3 protein, CDR3 DNA. The D gene is left open where the match is weak. Expanded clones get a size class; other rows say once, few or many, or leave the size out.

14	.	TRBV11-2	.	TRBJ2-7	CASSLVGGVREQYF	TGTGCCAGCAGCTTAGTGGGCGGGGTTCGGGAGCAGTACTTC
18	TRBD1	TRBV10-3	many	TRBJ1-3	CAISALRQGSESGNTIYF	TGTGCCATCAGTGCCCTCAGACAGGGGTCGGAATCTGGAAACACCATATATTTT
15	.	TRBV2	.	TRBJ1-2	CASSYTGRANYGYTF	TGTGCCAGCAGCTACACAGGGCGAGCTAACTATGGCTACACCTTC
15	TRBD1	TRBV7-2	.	TRBJ1-6	CASSFWQGGNSPLHF	TGTGCCAGCAGCTTCTGGCAGGGGGGAAATTCACCCCTCCACTTT
14	.	TRBV11-2	.	TRBJ1-1	CASSLGGRATEAFF	TGTGCCAGCAGCTTAGGGGGCAGGGCGACTGAAGCTTTCTTT
14	.	TRBV6-5	.	TRBJ2-1	CASSYSLNHNEQFF	TGTGCCAGCAGTTATTCACTAAACCACAATGAGCAGTTCTTC
15	TRBD2	TRBV28	.	TRBJ2-1	CASGGGLASYNEQFF	TGTGCCAGCGGGGGCGGACTAGCTTCCTACAATGAGCAGTTCTTC
13	.	TRBV6-5	.	TRBJ1-6	CASKPTNNSPLHF	TGTGCCAGCAAGCCCACCAATAATTCACCCCTCCACTTT
15	TRBD1	TRBV4-2	.	TRBJ2-7	CASSLNRGNSYEQYF	TGTGCCAGCAGCCTCAACAGGGGCAACTCCTACGAGCAGTACTTC
14	.	TRBV10-1	.	TRBJ2-3	CASSESQGSDTQYF	TGCGCCAGCAGTGAGTCGCAGGGTTCAGATACGCAGTATTTT
12	.	TRBV30	few	TRBJ1-1	CAWSHDRQEAFF	TGTGCCTGGAGCCACGACAGACAAGAAGCTTTCTTT
14	.	TRBV27	.	TRBJ2-7	CASRDSPGDHEQYF	TGTGCCAGCCGGGACAGCCCGGGAGACCACGAGCAGTACTTC
18	TRBD1	TRBV11-2	.	TRBJ1-2	CASSAFRDRGRRDYGYTF	TGTGCCAGCAGCGCTTTCCGGGACAGGGGCCGTCGTGACTATGGCTACACCTTC
16	.	TRBV10-3	.	TRBJ2-2	CATRGGAILNTGELFF	TGTGCCACCCGAGGGGGAGCGATCTTGAACACCGGGGAGCTGTTTTTT
17	TRBD2	TRBV23-1	.	TRBJ2-5	CASSQGRLGLAEETQYF	TGCGCCAGCAGTCAGGGACGTCTGGGACTAGCAGAAGAGACCCAGTACTTC
16	TRBD1	TRBV19	.	TRBJ1-5	CASNTGTGGFNQPQHF	TGTGCCAGTAATACCGGGACAGGGGGCTTCAATCAGCCCCAGCATTTT
17	TRBD1	TRBV7-2	.	TRBJ1-2	CASSSHPLGGGFRGYTF	TGTGCCAGCAGCTCCCACCCCCTAGGGGGCGGGTTCCGTGGCTACACCTTC
15	TRBD1	TRBV6-5	.	TRBJ2-4	CASSYSGQSGNIQYF	TGTGCCAGCAGTTACTCGGGACAGTCGGGAAACATTCAGTACTTC
13	TRBD1	TRBV5-4	few	TRBJ1-1	CASSRDRDTEAFF	TGTGCCAGCAGCCGGGACAGGGACACTGAAGCTTTCTTT
12	.	TRBV30	.	TRBJ2-5	CAWIVYGETQYF	TGTGCCTGGATAGTGTATGGAGAGACCCAGTACTTC
13	.	TRBV9	.	TRBJ1-1	CASTAGTNTEAFF	TGTGCCAGCACCGCAGGGACTAACACTGAAGCTTTCTTT
15	TRBD1	TRBV19	.	TRBJ1-2	CASSAPTGENYGYTF	TGTGCCAGTAGTGCTCCTACAGGGGAGAACTATGGCTACACCTTC
14	.	TRBV10-3	many	TRBJ2-2	CAIRTDPGTGELFF	TGTGCCATCAGAACAGACCCTGGCACCGGGGAGCTGTTTTTT